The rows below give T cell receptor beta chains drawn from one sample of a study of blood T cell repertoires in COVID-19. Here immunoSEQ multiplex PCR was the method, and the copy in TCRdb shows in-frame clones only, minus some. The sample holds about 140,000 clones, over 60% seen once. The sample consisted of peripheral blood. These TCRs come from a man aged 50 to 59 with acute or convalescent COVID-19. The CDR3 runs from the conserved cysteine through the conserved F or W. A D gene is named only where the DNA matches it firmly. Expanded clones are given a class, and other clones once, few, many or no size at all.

CASSLGTSGGEQYF	TGCGCCAGCAGCCTAGGGACTAGCGGGGGCGAGCAGTACTTC	-	TRBV5-1	TRBJ2-7	TRBD2
CAWGTGPNEKLFF	TGTGCCTGGGGAACAGGCCCTAATGAAAAACTGTTTTTT	few	TRBV30	TRBJ1-4	-
CARLVWNQGRRKGYTF	TGCGCCAGGCTAGTATGGAACCAGGGGAGACGAAAGGGCTACACCTTC	-	TRBV5-1	TRBJ1-2	-
CASSRDRGDTQYF	TGTGCCAGTAGTAGAGACAGGGGGGATACGCAGTATTTT	-	TRBV19	TRBJ2-3	TRBD1
CASSSRAGLEPQHF	TGTGCCAGCAGCTCAAGGGCAGGGCTAGAACCCCAGCATTTT	-	TRBV7-6	TRBJ1-5	-
CASSDSTGDTQYF	TGTGCCAGCAGCGATTCGACCGGGGATACGCAGTATTTT	-	TRBV9	TRBJ2-3	-
CASSRAQGAMGGNTIYF	TGCGCCAGCAGCCGAGCCCAGGGGGCGATGGGGGGAAACACCATATATTTT	-	TRBV4-1	TRBJ1-3	TRBD1
CASSRQGAWNEQFF	TGTGCCAGCAGTCGACAGGGGGCTTGGAATGAGCAGTTCTTC	-	TRBV6-5	TRBJ2-1	TRBD1
CAIRTSGGNEQFF	TGTGCCATCAGGACTAGCGGGGGGAACGAGCAGTTCTTC	once	TRBV10-3	TRBJ2-1	TRBD2
CASSLSSATGELFF	TGTGCCAGCAGCTTAAGTAGTGCCACCGGGGAGCTGTTTTTT	-	TRBV13	TRBJ2-2	-
CASSLGLAHRETQYF	TGTGCCAGCAGCTTGGGACTAGCCCACCGGGAGACCCAGTACTTC	-	TRBV7-2	TRBJ2-5	TRBD2
CASSYSGGTEAFF	TGTGCCAGCAGTTACTCAGGGGGCACTGAAGCTTTCTTT	once	TRBV6-5	TRBJ1-1	-
CASSERNRDRGYTF	TGCGCCAGCAGTGAGAGAAACAGGGATCGGGGCTACACCTTC	-	TRBV10-1	TRBJ1-2	-
CASSPSTGGTEAFF	TGCGCCAGCAGCCCGTCGACAGGGGGAACTGAAGCTTTCTTT	-	TRBV5-1	TRBJ1-1	TRBD1
CASSQGGGGYTF	TGTGCCAGCAGTCAGGGGGGCGGTGGCTACACCTTC	-	TRBV25-1	TRBJ1-2	TRBD1
CASRIKGGPGMPQHF	TGTGCCAGCAGAATAAAAGGGGGCCCAGGGATGCCCCAGCATTTT	-	TRBV5-8	TRBJ1-5	TRBD1
CASSLAGQVANYGYTF	TGTGCCAGCAGCTTGGCCGGGCAGGTAGCGAACTATGGCTACACCTTC	-	TRBV5-8	TRBJ1-2	-
CASRPRTGPYTEAFF	TGTGCCAGTCGCCCGCGAACAGGGCCCTACACTGAAGCTTTCTTT	-	TRBV19	TRBJ1-1	-
CASRSGQGGGGTF	TGTGCCAGTAGGAGCGGACAGGGCGGAGGAGGCACCTTC	-	TRBV19	TRBJ1-2	TRBD1
CASSSPASGAGANVLTF	TGTGCCAGCAGTTCCCCAGCCTCGGGGGCTGGGGCCAACGTCCTGACTTTC	few	TRBV27	TRBJ2-6	-
CASSLASGTRGGYTF	TGTGCCAGCAGCTTAGCGTCAGGCACCCGTGGGGGCTACACCTTC	once	TRBV7-9	TRBJ1-2	-
CASRIGLADHNEQFF	TGTGCCAGCAGGATCGGACTAGCGGACCACAATGAGCAGTTCTTC	-	TRBV3-1/TRBV3-2	TRBJ2-1	TRBD2
CASSIPPTGRPTGELFF	TGTGCCAGTAGTATCCCCCCCACCGGCAGGCCCACCGGGGAGCTGTTTTTT	-	TRBV19	TRBJ2-2	-
CASSLLGRTEAFF	TGTGCCAGCAGCTTACTGGGCAGGACTGAAGCTTTCTTT	-	TRBV7-8	TRBJ1-1	-
CASSLAGGSTGELFF	TGTGCCAGCAGTCTAGCGGGGGGCAGCACCGGGGAGCTGTTTTTT	-	TRBV6-5	TRBJ2-2	TRBD2
CASSETRQGNQPQHF	TGTGCCAGCAGTGAAACCCGACAGGGAAATCAGCCCCAGCATTTT	-	TRBV6-1	TRBJ1-5	TRBD1
CASSRGQEDTEAFF	TGTGCCAGCTCGCGGGGGCAGGAGGACACTGAAGCTTTCTTT	-	TRBV18	TRBJ1-1	-
CASTPGFGNTIYF	TGTGCCAGCACCCCGGGATTCGGAAACACCATATATTTT	-	TRBV6-6	TRBJ1-3	-